The entry below gives a single TCR beta chain sequence along with its context. No antigen is known for it. The record originates from a study of T cells in Graves' hyperthyroidism and ophthalmopathy. Study-wide points: Blood also showed most of the thyroid clonotypes that were expanded above 0.001.

Germline V lookup: CDR1 SNHLY, CDR2 FYNNEI. CDR3 length equals 15 residues. J was trimmed by 4 bases and V by 3 bases; bases with no gene match: 4. Diagnoses were made from clinical symptoms, serum measures (thyroxine and TRAb), thyroid ultrasound and orbital computed tomography. Amplified TCR beta CDR3 regions derived from RNA transcripts. The study used the HTBI primer set for a first-round RT-PCR of the TCR CDR3. MiXCR, applied by TCRdb to the multiplex PCR reads, yields one record per CDR3 protein. In the table there are 560,000 or so distinct CDR3 sequences, approximately 20% of which are singletons.

The genes are TRBV2 and TRBJ1-4, with 8 bases fitting TRBD1. Sequencing input: blood. The source is a middle-aged man with Graves' ophthalmopathy. CDR3 sequence (DNA): TGTGCCAGCAGTGAGGGGGACAGGAGTAATGAAAAACTGTTTTTT. It translates to CASSEGDRSNEKLFF.